Each of the 26 T cell receptor beta chains below was sequenced from the same sample in a study of cytomegalovirus exposure and HLA in healthy donors. The primer mix had 60 Vbeta and 13 Jbeta primers. The method was immunoSEQ multiplex PCR; TCRdb's version includes in-frame clones alone and lacks a portion of them. This sample contains 35,000 to 45,000 clones. Sequenced: PBMCs. The origin of the receptors is a woman aged 25 to 39 in good health and CMV-seropositive.

This chain joins TRBV4-1 and TRBJ2-1, with D possibly TRBD2 on 5 matching bases. CDR3 size: 16 residues. Germline V gives CDR1 MGHRA, CDR2 YSYEKL. Trimming removed 1 base at V and 2 bases at J, with 12 bases between. The CDR3 sequence: CASSQGGSVTYNEQFF. In DNA, the CDR3 is TGCGCCAGCAGCCAAGGGGGTAGCGTTACCTACAATGAGCAGTTCTTC.

This chain links TRBV7-2 with TRBJ1-5; 11 bases align to TRBD1. The ends lost 1 base at V and 7 bases at J; junction bases unmatched: 6. The CDR3 consists of 16 residues. Germline assignment: CDR1 SGHTA and CDR2 FQGNSA. This CDR3 is CASSLGSGTGGQPQHF. The CDR3 coding sequence is TGTGCCAGCAGCTTAGGGAGTGGGACAGGGGGGCAGCCCCAGCATTTT.

The genes are TRBV18 and TRBJ2-7, with D possibly TRBD2 on 7 matching bases. The germline CDR1 and CDR2 sequences are KGHSH and LQKENI. CDR3 length: 14 residues. The V end lost 4 bases, the J end lost 5 bases, and 15 bases lay between the germline ends. CDR3 region: CASSQLGGRDEQYF. CDR3 bases: TGTGCCAGCTCACAACTGGGGGGGCGCGACGAGCAGTACTTC.

The chain carries TRBV29-1 and TRBJ2-5, with a weak D call TRBD2 (7 bases). The V end lost 7 bases, the J end lost 7 bases, and 19 bases lay between the germline ends. The CDR3 contains 13 residues. Germline CDR1 SQVTM, CDR2 ANQGSEA. CDR3 residues: CSATSRGAGTQYF. For the CDR3, the DNA is TGCAGCGCCACATCTCGGGGGGCAGGGACCCAGTACTTC.

This rearrangement joins TRBV7-2 to TRBJ1-1, with a tentative D call TRBD1 (5 bases). V was clipped by 6 bases and J by 5 bases, with 16 bases between them. Germline V gene data show CDR1 as SGHTA and CDR2 as FQGNSA. The CDR3 is made up of 14 amino acids. The chain's CDR3 is CASRQSGVGTEAFF. CDR3 bases: TGTGCCAGCAGGCAATCGGGGGTGGGAACTGAAGCTTTCTTT.

The rearrangement uses TRBV7-9 and TRBJ2-5; TRBD2 agrees at 7 bases. V dropped 1 base and J dropped 1; count of bases not matched to a gene: 3. The length of the CDR3 is 15 residues. Germline V gene sequence: CDR1 SEHNR, CDR2 FQNEAQ (reference sequence). DNA for the CDR3: TGTGCCAGCAGCTTAGGAGGGACTACCCAAGAGACCCAGTACTTC. Protein sequence: CASSLGGTTQETQYF.

The chain uses TRBV2 and TRBJ2-7; D perhaps matches TRBD1 (6 bases). The CDR3 has 12 amino acids. Trimming took 6 bases from V and 1 from J, leaving 7 bases between them. In germline, CDR1 is SNHLY, CDR2 FYNNEI. The DNA for the CDR3 is TGTGCCAGCAGCGGACAGTCCTACGAGCAGTACTTC. Translation gives CASSGQSYEQYF.

The CDR3 bases are TGTGCCAGCACACACTCTGGGGCCAACGTCCTGACTTTC. Residues: CASTHSGANVLTF. The rearrangement links TRBV6-6 to TRBJ2-6; no clear D gene. Trimming took off 7 bases at V and 0 bases at J, with 4 bases between the two ends. The CDR3 contains 13 residues. Germline-derived CDR1 and CDR2 are MNHNY and SVGAGI (reference sequence).

J is TRBJ2-5 and V is TRBV4-2; D is undetermined. Germline CDR1 LGHNA, CDR2 YNFKEQ. Trimming shortened V by 0 bases and J by 5 bases, and 13 bases separated the two germline ends. This CDR3 contains 15 residues. This CDR3 reads CASSQDRRSRETQYF. CDR3 sequence (DNA): TGTGCCAGCAGCCAAGATCGGCGTTCTAGGGAGACCCAGTACTTC.

The chain recombines TRBV19 with TRBJ2-4; D is perhaps TRBD1 (5 bases). Per the germline V gene, CDR1 is LNHDA and CDR2 is SQIVND (reference sequence). Between the trimmed V and J ends, which lost 1 base and 6 bases, there was a span of 7 bases. The length of the CDR3 is 13 residues. The CDR3 nucleotides read TGTGCCAGTAGTATAGGCCAGGGAAACATTCAGTACTTC. Amino acid sequence: CASSIGQGNIQYF.

The chain recombines TRBV19 with TRBJ1-1; 9 nucleotides match TRBD1. The junction had 20 bases not matched to a gene; V was cut back by 3 bases and J by 6 bases. The CDR3 extends over 19 amino acids. Germline CDR1 is LNHDA and CDR2 is SQIVND (reference sequence). In DNA, the CDR3 is TGTGCCAGTAGTATGGGAACCGGGACAGGGTTTTATCTAGGCTCTGAAGCTTTCTTT. Translated, it gives CASSMGTGTGFYLGSEAFF.

The J gene is TRBJ1-2, the V gene TRBV19; 10 nucleotides line up with TRBD1. This CDR3 is 13 amino acids long. J gave up 5 bases and V 9 bases, and 6 bases lay outside the gene matches. In germline, CDR1 is LNHDA, CDR2 SQIVND (reference sequence). CDR3 nucleotides: TGTGCCAGCAGCGGGACAGGGGCGTATGGCTACACCTTC. The encoded protein is CASSGTGAYGYTF.

V usage is TRBV5-1 and J usage is TRBJ1-1, with D maybe TRBD1 (5 bases). This CDR3 is 20 amino acids long. Deletions cut 1 base from V and 0 bases from J, with 25 bases between. CDR1 and CDR2 from the germline V gene are SGHRS and YFSETQ. The CDR3 region has the DNA TGCGCCAGCAGCTTGTCTAGAGTACAGGCCCGAGGCCAGATGAACACTGAAGCTTTCTTT. Amino acid sequence: CASSLSRVQARGQMNTEAFF.

The V call is TRBV2, the J call TRBJ1-4, with 8 bases identical to TRBD1. The CDR3 has 15 amino acids. The junction had 12 bases not matched to a gene; V was cut back by 5 bases and J by 10 bases. Germline V gives CDR1 SNHLY, CDR2 FYNNEI. CDR3 protein: CASSSAGTGLGKLFF. The CDR3 coding sequence is TGTGCCAGCAGTTCTGCCGGGACAGGTCTAGGAAAACTGTTTTTT.

The chain recombines TRBV7-9 with TRBJ2-5, with 9 bases that match TRBD2. After removal of 0 bases from V and 13 bases from J, the junction contained 9 bases not matched to a gene. This CDR3 region has 14 residues. The germline V gene encodes CDR1 SEHNR and CDR2 FQNEAQ (reference sequence). The CDR3 DNA reads TGTGCCAGCAGCTTAGCTAGCGGGGGAGCGAGTACGTACTTC. It is translated as CASSLASGGASTYF.

The CDR3 DNA reads as TGTGCCAGCAGGTCGTTCGCCGGGGAGCTGTTTTTT. This encodes CASRSFAGELFF. This sequence joins TRBV2 and TRBJ2-2, with D hard to call. V lost 6 bases and J lost 6, with 8 bases in between. The germline CDR1 and CDR2 sequences are SNHLY and FYNNEI. The CDR3 sequence is 12 residues long.

The chain uses TRBV11-2 and TRBJ1-1; 8 bases are a match to TRBD1. The germline gives CDR1 SGHAT, CDR2 FQNNGV. The length of the CDR3 is 15 residues. The ends lost 1 base at V and 5 bases at J; junction bases unmatched: 6. CDR3 in amino acids: CASSLGTGGLTEAFF. As DNA, the CDR3 is TGTGCCAGCAGCTTAGGTACAGGGGGATTAACTGAAGCTTTCTTT.

The rearrangement joins TRBV5-6 to TRBJ2-7; 8 nucleotides match TRBD1. The germline V gene has CDR1 SGHDT and CDR2 YYEEEE. The CDR3 sequence is 15 residues long. J was trimmed by 0 bases and V by 3 bases; bases with no gene match: 5. The chain's CDR3 is CASSSRTGSSYEQYF. CDR3 sequence (DNA): TGTGCCAGCAGCTCGCGGACAGGGAGCTCCTACGAGCAGTACTTC. Full variable domain (remainder filled in from reference TRBV5-6 and TRBJ2-7): DAGVTQSPTHLIKTRGQQVTLRCSPKSGHDTVSWYQQALGQGPQFIFQYYEEEERQRGNFPDRFSGHQFPNYSSELNVNALLLGDSALYLCASSSRTGSSYEQYFGPGTRLTVT.

The V gene is TRBV7-9, the J gene TRBJ2-2, with 9 bases that match TRBD2. Trimming cost V 3 bases and J 5 bases; bases outside gene matches: 4. In germline, CDR1 is SEHNR, CDR2 FQNEAQ (reference sequence). This CDR3 has 15 residues. The CDR3 sequence is CASSLAGGPTGELFF. DNA for the CDR3: TGTGCCAGCAGCTTGGCGGGGGGGCCGACCGGGGAGCTGTTTTTT.

The chain combines TRBV5-1 with TRBJ2-5, with D maybe TRBD2 (6 bases). Germline V gene data show CDR1 as SGHRS and CDR2 as YFSETQ. CDR3 length: 15 amino acids. The V end lost 1 base, the J end lost 4 bases, and 14 bases lay between the germline ends. The CDR3 bases are TGCGCCAGCAGCTTGACTGAACTAGCTACAGAGACCCAGTACTTC. This sequence encodes CASSLTELATETQYF.

The chain is built from TRBV2 and TRBJ1-2; possible D gene TRBD1, 5 bases. The germline V gene has CDR1 SNHLY and CDR2 FYNNEI. The CDR3 covers 13 residues. V shed 7 bases and J shed 4 bases, with 13 bases lying between them. CDR3 region: CASTRQGSYGYTF. The CDR3 DNA reads TGTGCCAGCACCCGGCAGGGAAGCTATGGCTACACCTTC.

The gene calls are TRBV6-6 and TRBJ1-5, with 7 nucleotides matching TRBD1. Trimming at V came to 6 bases and at J to 7 bases, leaving 6 bases not matched to a gene. The CDR3 is 13 amino acids. Per the germline V gene, CDR1 is MNHNY and CDR2 is SVGAGI (reference sequence). The CDR3 sequence: CASRAGQSQPQHF. The DNA of the CDR3 is TGTGCCAGCAGGGCGGGACAGAGCCAGCCCCAGCATTTT.

The rearrangement links TRBV5-8 to TRBJ1-3; D is undetermined. CDR1 SGHTS and CDR2 YDEGEE come from the germline V gene. The germline V and J ends were trimmed by 0 bases and 4 bases, with 8 bases remaining between them. CDR3 length equals 14 residues. The CDR3 nucleotides read TGTGCCAGCAGCTTGGGAGGGTACGGAAACACCATATATTTT. Its protein is CASSLGGYGNTIYF.

The genes are TRBV18 and TRBJ2-4; 7 bases match TRBD1. The V gene's germline CDR1 is KGHSH and CDR2 LQKENI. The V gene end was trimmed by 2 bases and the J gene end by 5 bases; junction bases not matched to a gene: 6. The CDR3 has 15 residues. The CDR3 DNA is TGTGCCAGCTCACCATTCGGGGACAGAGAAAACATTCAGTACTTC. Translating gives CASSPFGDRENIQYF.

The chain recombines TRBV7-9 with TRBJ1-3, with D perhaps matching TRBD1 (6 bases). V was clipped by 0 bases and J by 1 base, with 10 bases between them. CDR3 length: 16 residues. CDR1 is SEHNR, CDR2 FQNEAQ, per germline (reference sequence). The CDR3 spells CASSLASQGSGNTIYF. In DNA, the CDR3 is TGTGCCAGCAGCTTAGCCTCCCAGGGGTCTGGAAACACCATATATTTT.

V and J are TRBV19 and TRBJ2-2, with D perhaps TRBD1 (6 bases). The CDR3 sequence is 14 residues long. V was cut by 7 bases and J by 3 bases, with 12 bases left in between. CDR1 and CDR2 (germline): LNHDA, SQIVND (reference sequence). CDR3 DNA sequence: TGTGCCAGTAAAGGGACATCCTACACCGGGGAGCTGTTTTTT. It is translated as CASKGTSYTGELFF.